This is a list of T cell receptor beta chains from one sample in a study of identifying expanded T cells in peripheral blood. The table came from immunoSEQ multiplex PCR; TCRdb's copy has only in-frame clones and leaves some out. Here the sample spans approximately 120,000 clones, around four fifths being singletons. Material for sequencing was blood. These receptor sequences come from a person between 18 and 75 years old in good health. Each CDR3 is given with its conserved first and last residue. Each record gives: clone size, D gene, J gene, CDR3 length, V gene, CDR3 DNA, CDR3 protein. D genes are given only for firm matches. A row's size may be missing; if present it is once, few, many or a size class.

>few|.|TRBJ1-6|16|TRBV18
TGTGCCAGCTCACCAGCGGGGTCTTCCTATAATTCACCCCTCCACTTT
CASSPAGSSYNSPLHF
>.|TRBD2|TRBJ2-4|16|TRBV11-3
TGTGCCAGCAGCTTAGAAGGATTTGCGGGGGGAAACATTCAGTACTTC
CASSLEGFAGGNIQYF
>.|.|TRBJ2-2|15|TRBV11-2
TGTGCCAGCAGCTTATTCGGATCGAACACCGGGGAGCTGTTTTTT
CASSLFGSNTGELFF
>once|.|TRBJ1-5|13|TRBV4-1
TGCGCCAGCAGCCAAGATCCTAATCAGCCCCAGCATTTT
CASSQDPNQPQHF
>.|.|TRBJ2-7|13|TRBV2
TGTGCCAGCAAACAGGGCTCAGCCTACGAGCAGTACTTC
CASKQGSAYEQYF
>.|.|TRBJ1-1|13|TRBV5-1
TGCGCCAGCAGCTTGAACTGGAACACTGAAGCTTTCTTT
CASSLNWNTEAFF
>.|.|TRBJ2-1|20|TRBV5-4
TGTGCCAGCAGCTCCATAGGGAGGCAGGGCCTGAAGAGCTCCTACAATGAGCAGTTCTTC
CASSSIGRQGLKSSYNEQFF
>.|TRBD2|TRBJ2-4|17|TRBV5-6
TGTGCCAGCAGCTTGCGGGGACTAGCGGTAGCCAAAAACATTCAGTACTTC
CASSLRGLAVAKNIQYF
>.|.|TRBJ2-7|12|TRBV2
TGTGCCAGCAGTGCTACCTGGGACACGCCATGTTTC
CASSATWDTPCF
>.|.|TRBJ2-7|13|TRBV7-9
TGTGCCAGCAGCTCAGACAGAGATTACGGGCAGTACTTC
CASSSDRDYGQYF
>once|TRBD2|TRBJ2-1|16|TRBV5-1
TGCGCCAGCAGCTTGGTTCTAGCGGGGGTTTACAATGAGCAGTTCTTC
CASSLVLAGVYNEQFF
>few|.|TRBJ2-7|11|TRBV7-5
TGTGCCAGAAGCTTTACTTGGGAGCAGTACTTC
CARSFTWEQYF
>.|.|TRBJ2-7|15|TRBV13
TGTGCCAGCAGCCTAAGACAGCACCCTCCTTACGAGCAGTACTTC
CASSLRQHPPYEQYF
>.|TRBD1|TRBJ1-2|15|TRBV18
TGTGCCAGCTCACCAGAGACAGGGCGCCGGATTGGCTACACCTTC
CASSPETGRRIGYTF
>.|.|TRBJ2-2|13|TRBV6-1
TGTGCCACCCAAGCTACCGGGAAGTGGGAGCTGTTTTTT
CATQATGKWELFF
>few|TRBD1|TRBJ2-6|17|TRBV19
TGTGCCAGCTCTAAAGGACAGGGCGAATCTGGGGCCAACGTCCTGACTTTC
CASSKGQGESGANVLTF
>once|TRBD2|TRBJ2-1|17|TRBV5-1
TGCGCCAGCAGCCCCGGGGGGTCCCCCAGGACCTACAATGAGCAGTTCTTC
CASSPGGSPRTYNEQFF
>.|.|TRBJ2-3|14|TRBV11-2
TGTGCCAGCAGCTTAGGGGCGGGAACAGATACGCAGTATTTT
CASSLGAGTDTQYF
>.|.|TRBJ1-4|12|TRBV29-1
TGCAGCGTTAAGGCGATGGGGGAAAAACTGTTTTTT
CSVKAMGEKLFF
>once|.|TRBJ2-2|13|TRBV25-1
TGTGCCAGCAGTGGGGATCCGACCGGGGAGCTGTTTTTT
CASSGDPTGELFF
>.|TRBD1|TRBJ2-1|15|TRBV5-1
TGCGCCAGCAGCCAGGACAGGGCCCCCGTAGATGAGCAGTTCTTC
CASSQDRAPVDEQFF
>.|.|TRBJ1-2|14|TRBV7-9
TGTGCCAGCAGCCTTGAGGGCACAGGGTATGGCTACACCTTC
CASSLEGTGYGYTF
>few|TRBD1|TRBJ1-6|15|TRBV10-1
TGCGCCAGCAGTCAGGACAGGGGCTATAATTCACCCCTCCACTTT
CASSQDRGYNSPLHF
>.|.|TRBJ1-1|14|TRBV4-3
TGCGCCAGCAGCCTCTACAGACGACACACTGAAGCTTTCTTT
CASSLYRRHTEAFF
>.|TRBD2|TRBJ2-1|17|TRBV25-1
TGTGCCAGCAGTGGGGTAGCGGGGGGCCTCTCCTACAATGAGCAGTTCTTC
CASSGVAGGLSYNEQFF
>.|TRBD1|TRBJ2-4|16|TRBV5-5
TGTGCCAGCAGCTTCGGACAGGGAGTGATGGGTAACATTCAGTACTTC
CASSFGQGVMGNIQYF
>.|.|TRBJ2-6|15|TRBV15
TGTGCCACCAGCCCTTCCCCCCCTGGGGCCAACGTCCTGACTTTC
CATSPSPPGANVLTF
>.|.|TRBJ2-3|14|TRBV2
TGTGCCAGCAGTGACAATTTTAAGACAGATACGCAGTATTTT
CASSDNFKTDTQYF
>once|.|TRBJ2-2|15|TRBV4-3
TGCGCCAGCAGCCAAGGATCAGGACACACCGGGGAGCTGTTTTTT
CASSQGSGHTGELFF
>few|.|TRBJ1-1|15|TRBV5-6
TGTGCCAGCAGCTTCAACACAGCAATGAACACTGAAGCTTTCTTT
CASSFNTAMNTEAFF
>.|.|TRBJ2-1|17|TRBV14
TGTGCCAGCAGCCCCCTCCGGGGGGCCAAACCTTACAATGAGCAGTTCTTC
CASSPLRGAKPYNEQFF
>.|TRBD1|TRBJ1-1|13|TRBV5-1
TGCGCCAGCACCGAACAGGGGGCAAATGAAGCTTTCTTT
CASTEQGANEAFF
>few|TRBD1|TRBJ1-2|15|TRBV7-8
TGTGCCAGCAGCTTATTCGGACAGGGGTTGGATGGCTACACCTTC
CASSLFGQGLDGYTF
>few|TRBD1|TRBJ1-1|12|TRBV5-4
TGTGCCAGCAGCTTGGACAGGGGTGAAGCTTTCTTT
CASSLDRGEAFF
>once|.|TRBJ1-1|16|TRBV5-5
TGTGCCAGCAGCTTGACCCCAACGGCTATGAACACTGAAGCTTTCTTT
CASSLTPTAMNTEAFF
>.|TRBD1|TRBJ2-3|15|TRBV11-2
TGTGCCAGCAGATCCCGACAGGGATCCACAGATACGCAGTATTTT
CASRSRQGSTDTQYF
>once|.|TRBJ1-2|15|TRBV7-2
TGTGCCAGCAGCTTAGCGCCGGTCAGTAACTATGGCTACACCTTC
CASSLAPVSNYGYTF
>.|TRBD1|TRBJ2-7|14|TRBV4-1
TGCGCCAGCAGCCAAGAGAGGACAGGGGGGGAGCAGTACTTC
CASSQERTGGEQYF
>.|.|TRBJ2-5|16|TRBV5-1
TGCGCCAGCAGCTTGTACGGGGTCAACCGACAAGAGACCCAGTACTTC
CASSLYGVNRQETQYF
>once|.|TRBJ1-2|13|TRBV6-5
TGTGCCAGCAGTCCTCAGAGTTACTATGGCTACACCTTC
CASSPQSYYGYTF
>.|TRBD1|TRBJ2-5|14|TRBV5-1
TGCGCCAGCAGCTTGGTGACAGGGCCAGAGACCCAGTACTTC
CASSLVTGPETQYF
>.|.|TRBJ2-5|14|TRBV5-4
TGTGCCAGCAGCTTGGGATTGAATTTCGAGACCCAGTACTTC
CASSLGLNFETQYF
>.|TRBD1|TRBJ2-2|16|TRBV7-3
TGTGCCAGCAGCTCGGTGGGACAGGGGTCCCCCGGGGAGCTGTTTTTT
CASSSVGQGSPGELFF
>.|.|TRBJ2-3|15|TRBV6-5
TGTGCCAGCAGTATCCACACGGGTGTCACAGATACGCAGTATTTT
CASSIHTGVTDTQYF
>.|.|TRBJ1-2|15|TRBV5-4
TGTGCCAGCAGCTCGGGTGTAGGGAGTACCTATGGCTACACCTTC
CASSSGVGSTYGYTF
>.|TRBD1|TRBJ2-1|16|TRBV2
TGTGCCAGCAGTGAAACTTGGACAGGGGGCCTTAAATTACGGTTCTTC
CASSETWTGGLKLRFF
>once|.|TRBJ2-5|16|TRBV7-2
TGTGCCAGCAGGGGGAGGTCAGGAATGGCAGGAGAGACCCAGTACTTC
CASRGRSGMAGETQYF
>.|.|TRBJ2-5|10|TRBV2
TGTGCCAGTACAGGGGAGACCCAGTACTTC
CASTGETQYF
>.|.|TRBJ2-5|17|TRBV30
TGTGCCTGGAGTGTGCCCCGCGGACTTTCCGTACAAGAGACCCAGTACTTC
CAWSVPRGLSVQETQYF
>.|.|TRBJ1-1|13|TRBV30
TGTGCCTGGAGTGTACCGGAAACCAGAGGGGCTTTCTTT
CAWSVPETRGAFF
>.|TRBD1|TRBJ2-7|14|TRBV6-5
TGTGCCAGCAGAAGCCTCAGGGGGACCTACGAGCAGTACTTC
CASRSLRGTYEQYF
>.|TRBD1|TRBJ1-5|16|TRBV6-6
TGTGCCAGCAGTTACCCCTCCGGGACAGATGACCAGCCCCAGCATTTT
CASSYPSGTDDQPQHF
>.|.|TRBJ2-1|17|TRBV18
TGTGCCAGCTCACGGGGAACAGGGAGCAGCTCCTACAATGAGCAGTTCTTC
CASSRGTGSSSYNEQFF
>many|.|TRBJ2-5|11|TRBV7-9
TGTGCCAGCAGCCCAGGGGAGACCCAGTACTTC
CASSPGETQYF
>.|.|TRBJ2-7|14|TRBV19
TGTGCCAGTAGTACCATAGACAGCTCCTACGAGCAGTACTTC
CASSTIDSSYEQYF
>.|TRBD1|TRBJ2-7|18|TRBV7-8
TGTGCCAGCAGCTCACCGGACAGGCTACGTTATAAATCCTACGAGCAGTACTTC
CASSSPDRLRYKSYEQYF
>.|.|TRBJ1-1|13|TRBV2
TGTGCCAGCAGTGATACCCCGGGACGGGGAGCTTTCTTT
CASSDTPGRGAFF
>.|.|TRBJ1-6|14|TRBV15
TGTGCCACCAGCAGGATGACTGTAAATTCACCCCTCCACTTT
CATSRMTVNSPLHF
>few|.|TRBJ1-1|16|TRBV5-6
TGTGCCAGCAGCCCCGGAATTGGGGGCGGCCGTGCTGAAGCTTTCTTT
CASSPGIGGGRAEAFF